One and the same sample provided the 24 T cell receptor beta chains below, sequenced in a study of blood T cell repertoires in COVID-19. The table came from immunoSEQ multiplex PCR; TCRdb's copy has only in-frame clones and leaves some out. The table records 270,000 or so clones, around 93% of them present only once. The sample consisted of PBMCs or T cells enriched from blood (not recorded which). The receptor set was obtained from a man aged 35 to 55 who had been exposed to COVID-19.

The gene calls are TRBV11-3 and TRBJ2-2, with 8 positions matching TRBD2. The V gene's germline CDR1 is SGHNT and CDR2 YENEEA. The CDR3 has 15 residues. Unmatched junction bases numbered 2, after V lost 5 bases and J lost 0 bases. The CDR3 DNA sequence: TGTGCCAGCAGCCGGGGGGGTACGAACACCGGGGAGCTGTTTTTT. Amino acid sequence: CASSRGGTNTGELFF.

The J gene is TRBJ2-7, the V gene TRBV19; D might be TRBD1 (5 bases). Deletions cut 4 bases from V and 3 bases from J, with 13 bases between. Germline V gene lookup returns CDR1 LNHDA and CDR2 SQIVND (reference sequence). The CDR3 runs 14 residues. The CDR3 region has the DNA TGTGCCAGTAGTAGCCCCGACAGTTTCTACGAGCAGTACTTC. Its protein is CASSSPDSFYEQYF.

V and J are TRBV4-1 and TRBJ2-7; possible D gene TRBD1, 6 bases. Deletions cut 3 bases from V and 2 bases from J, with 17 bases between. Per the germline V gene, CDR1 is MGHRA and CDR2 is YSYEKL. The length of the CDR3 is 16 residues. Here the CDR3 DNA reads TGCGCCAGCAGCCAGGCCCCCTGGGGGCAGGCCTACGAGCAGTACTTC. Amino acids: CASSQAPWGQAYEQYF.

V gene TRBV19 combines with J gene TRBJ2-3; TRBD1 matches at 7 bases. Per germline, CDR1 LNHDA and CDR2 SQIVND (reference sequence). The length of the CDR3 is 15 residues. Trimming removed 2 bases from V and 0 bases from J; junction bases left unmatched: 2. The CDR3 reads CASSIMGQSTDTQYF. The CDR3 region has the DNA TGTGCCAGTAGTATAATGGGACAGAGCACAGATACGCAGTATTTT.

Only a few counts were recorded for this clone. The chain combines TRBV28 with TRBJ2-7; no clear D gene. V was shortened by 8 bases and J by 3 bases, with 5 bases between the two germline ends. The CDR3 has 10 amino acids. Germline CDR1 is MDHEN and CDR2 is SYDVKM. The CDR3 here is CASGGYEQYF. In nucleotides, the CDR3 is TGTGCCAGCGGCGGCTACGAGCAGTACTTC.

This sequence joins TRBV5-1 and TRBJ2-3; tentatively, D is TRBD1 (6 bases). Germline V gives CDR1 SGHRS, CDR2 YFSETQ. Trimming shortened V by 0 bases and J by 2 bases, and 16 bases separated the two germline ends. The length of the CDR3 is 17 residues. The CDR3 DNA sequence: TGCGCCAGCAGCTTGGCCGTTTCCGGACAGTTCACAGATACGCAGTATTTT. Protein: CASSLAVSGQFTDTQYF.

The genes are TRBV27 and TRBJ1-2; D might be TRBD1 (5 bases). The V end lost 1 base, the J end lost 6 bases, and 12 bases lay between the germline ends. The CDR3 has 14 amino acids. The germline gives CDR1 MNHEY, CDR2 SMNVEV (reference sequence). The CDR3 is CASSLYWGGDGYTF. The CDR3 DNA sequence: TGTGCCAGCAGTTTATATTGGGGCGGGGATGGCTACACCTTC.

The chain uses TRBV7-2 and TRBJ2-3; possible D gene TRBD2, 5 bases. This CDR3 spans 15 amino acids. Trimming shortened V by 2 bases and J by 2 bases, and 11 bases separated the two germline ends. Germline lookup yields CDR1 SGHTA and CDR2 FQGNSA. In DNA form, the CDR3 reads TGTGCCAGCAGCTTACTAGCAGTACCCACAGATACGCAGTATTTT. It translates to CASSLLAVPTDTQYF. Drawing the rest from reference TRBV7-2 and TRBJ2-3, the complete variable domain is GAGVSQSPSNKVTEKGKDVELRCDPISGHTALYWYRQSLGQGLEFLIYFQGNSAPDKSGLPSDRFSAERTGGSVSTLTIQRTQQEDSAVYLCASSLLAVPTDTQYFGPGTRLTVL.

The chain combines TRBV9 with TRBJ2-5, with TRBD1 matching 8 bases. In germline, CDR1 is SGDLS, CDR2 YYNGEE. The J segment lost 5 bases and the V segment lost 2 bases, leaving 14 bases of the junction unmatched. The CDR3 has 17 residues. Here the CDR3 DNA reads TGTGCCAGCAGCGTCTTCCGGGACAGGTTTCGGTACGAGACCCAGTACTTC. Translating it yields CASSVFRDRFRYETQYF.

The CDR3 here is CASSQAGQLLNSPLHF. The CDR3 coding sequence is TGTGCCAGCAGCCAAGCTGGACAGCTTTTAAATTCACCCCTCCACTTT. V gene TRBV3-1 (or the pseudogene TRBV3-2) combines with J gene TRBJ1-6; the D gene is possibly TRBD1 (6 bases). CDR1 and CDR2 from the germline V gene are LGHDT and YNNKEL (reference sequence). The CDR3 length is 16 residues. Trimming shortened V by 1 base and J by 7 bases, and 14 bases separated the two germline ends.

The CDR3 nucleotides read TGTGCCAGCAGCCAAGGGACAGGGGCTCAGCCCCAGCATTTT. As protein: CASSQGTGAQPQHF. The rearrangement joins TRBV3-1 (or the pseudogene TRBV3-2) to TRBJ1-5, with 9 bases lining up with TRBD1. The J segment lost 6 bases and the V segment lost 1 base, leaving 1 base of the junction unmatched. This CDR3 contains 14 residues. Germline CDR1 LGHDT, CDR2 YNNKEL (reference sequence).

In its sample, this clone was seen once. The chain links TRBV7-2 to TRBJ1-3; the match to TRBD1 covers 10 bases. V shed 4 bases and J 1 base; nucleotides not matched to a gene: 7. The germline V gene has CDR1 SGHTA and CDR2 FQGNSA. This CDR3 spans 17 amino acids. CDR3 protein: CASSSQVGQGSGNTIYF. CDR3 nucleotide sequence: TGTGCCAGCAGCTCCCAGGTGGGACAGGGGTCTGGAAACACCATATATTTT.

Regarding this clone: Other DNA variants within this sample encode the same CDR3. The chain has TRBV5-1 and TRBJ1-1; tentatively, D is TRBD1 (6 bases). Germline V CDR1 and CDR2: SGHRS, YFSETQ. The CDR3 covers 14 residues. With 4 bases removed from V and 0 bases from J, the gap between germline ends came to 10 bases. The CDR3 sequence: CASSGGQLNTEAFF. The CDR3 nucleotides read TGCGCCAGCAGCGGCGGACAGCTGAACACTGAAGCTTTCTTT. The full variable domain, completed using reference TRBV5-1 and TRBJ1-1, is KAGVTQTPRYLIKTRGQQVTLSCSPISGHRSVSWYQQTPGQGLQFLFEYFSETQRNKGNFPGRFSGRQFSNSRSEMNVSTLELGDSALYLCASSGGQLNTEAFFGQGTRLTVV.

The J gene is TRBJ2-7, the V gene TRBV11-3; 8 bases match TRBD1. The V gene end was trimmed by 0 bases and the J gene end by 6 bases; junction bases not matched to a gene: 1. There are 13 residues in the CDR3. Per the germline V gene, CDR1 is SGHNT and CDR2 is YENEEA. CDR3 sequence: CASSLDRGREQYF. The CDR3 DNA is TGTGCCAGCAGCTTAGACAGGGGGCGCGAGCAGTACTTC.

CDR3 coding DNA: TGCGCCAGCAGCGAAGGGACAGTCCCAGGTCACGGCTACACCTTC. This codes for CASSEGTVPGHGYTF. The genes are TRBV5-1 and TRBJ1-2, with TRBD1 matching over 7 bases. CDR1 is SGHRS and CDR2 is YFSETQ in the germline V gene. The CDR3 loop spans 15 amino acids. J lost 8 bases, V lost 4 bases, and 14 bases had no gene match.

The chain combines TRBV7-2 with TRBJ2-2; no definite D call. The CDR3 is made up of 13 amino acids. Germline V lookup: CDR1 SGHTA, CDR2 FQGNSA. The V end lost 2 bases, the J end lost 5 bases, and 6 bases lay between the germline ends. CDR3 nucleotides: TGTGCCAGCAGCTTATTAGTGACCGGGGAGCTGTTTTTT. Translated: CASSLLVTGELFF. Full variable domain (remainder filled in from reference TRBV7-2 and TRBJ2-2): GAGVSQSPSNKVTEKGKDVELRCDPISGHTALYWYRQSLGQGLEFLIYFQGNSAPDKSGLPSDRFSAERTGGSVSTLTIQRTQQEDSAVYLCASSLLVTGELFFGEGSRLTVL.

The chain combines TRBV29-1 with TRBJ1-2; D is possibly TRBD1 (5 bases). Trimming took 5 bases from V and 5 from J, leaving 12 bases between them. The V gene's germline CDR1 is SQVTM and CDR2 ANQGSEA. The CDR3 is 12 amino acids. CDR3 in DNA: TGCAGCGTTCCACAGGAAAATTATGGCTACACCTTC. As protein: CSVPQENYGYTF.

V usage is TRBV30 and J usage is TRBJ2-5, with 9 bases that match TRBD2. The germline CDR1 and CDR2 sequences are GTSNPN and SVGIG (reference sequence). Trimming removed 5 bases from V and 4 bases from J; junction bases left unmatched: 14. This CDR3 comprises 16 residues. In DNA, the CDR3 is TGTGCCTGGGCCGCGAACGCGGGAGGGCTTCCAGAGACCCAGTACTTC. This encodes CAWAANAGGLPETQYF.

The chain uses TRBV11-2 and TRBJ1-2; TRBD1 matches 8 bases. CDR1 and CDR2 (germline): SGHAT, FQNNGV. The CDR3 has 17 amino acids. Trimming took 2 bases from V and 3 from J; bases not matched to a gene: 11. The CDR3 loop reads CASSLLAGGDPDYGYTF. DNA for the CDR3: TGTGCCAGCAGCTTACTGGCAGGGGGCGACCCTGACTATGGCTACACCTTC.

The chain couples TRBV20-1 to TRBJ1-1, with a possible D match to TRBD1 (5 bases). Trimming removed 3 bases from V and 1 base from J, with 12 bases in between. The CDR3 covers 14 residues. The germline V gene encodes CDR1 DFQATT and CDR2 SNEGSKA (reference sequence). Here the CDR3 DNA reads TGCAGTGCTAGTATCAGGGCGGCGAACACTGAAGCTTTCTTT. Translating gives CSASIRAANTEAFF.

The V and J genes are TRBV10-1 and TRBJ1-5; TRBD1 agrees at 9 bases. Germline CDR1 is WNHNN and CDR2 is SYGVQD (reference sequence). The V gene end was trimmed by 6 bases and the J gene end by 3 bases; junction bases not matched to a gene: 6. This CDR3 contains 15 residues. CDR3 nucleotides: TGCGCCAGCAGCACCGGGACAGGGTACAATCAGCCCCAGCATTTT. It yields the protein CASSTGTGYNQPQHF.

The chain carries TRBV28 and TRBJ1-1, with TRBD1 matching over 8 bases. Trimming cost V 6 bases and J 3 bases; bases outside gene matches: 3. Germline V lookup: CDR1 MDHEN, CDR2 SYDVKM. The CDR3 has 13 amino acids. The CDR3 loop is CASRLQGDTEAFF. CDR3 DNA sequence: TGTGCCAGCAGATTACAGGGGGACACTGAAGCTTTCTTT. The full variable domain, in which reference TRBV28 and TRBJ1-1 provide the parts outside the CDR3, is DVKVTQSSRYLVKRTGEKVFLECVQDMDHENMFWYRQDPGLGLRLIYFSYDVKMKEKGDIPEGYSVSREKKERFSLILESASTNQTSMYLCASRLQGDTEAFFGQGTRLTVV.

The chain links TRBV28 to TRBJ2-7, with 8 bases matching TRBD1. With V trimmed by 6 bases and J by 2 bases, 6 bases remained unmatched. The CDR3 loop spans 14 amino acids. From germline, CDR1 is MDHEN and CDR2 SYDVKM. CDR3 nucleotides: TGTGCCAGCAGCCCAGGGGGCTCCCCCTACGAGCAGTACTTC. As protein: CASSPGGSPYEQYF.

The chain recombines TRBV19 with TRBJ2-1; 15 bases fit TRBD2. CDR1 and CDR2 (germline): LNHDA, SQIVND (reference sequence). The J segment lost 8 bases and the V segment lost 4 bases, leaving 6 bases of the junction unmatched. The CDR3 covers 16 residues. This CDR3 reads CASSRGLAGGRYEQFF. DNA of the CDR3: TGTGCCAGTAGTAGGGGACTAGCGGGAGGCCGTTATGAGCAGTTCTTC.